The rows below give T cell receptor beta chains drawn from one sample of a study of T cell repertoires in cytomegalovirus infection. TCRdb independently ran MiXCR on the reads; one entry per CDR3 protein. The repertoire has around 200,000 distinct CDR3 sequences, about 18% of them found once; the top ten carry roughly 24%. Sequenced material: CD8+ T cells from PBMCs. The receptors derive from a human donor in good health (CMV status not recorded). Some clones in this sample may be carry-over from other donors' samples. The CDR3 runs from the conserved cysteine through the conserved F or W. Fields, in order: V gene, clone size, D gene, J gene, CDR3 DNA, CDR3 protein. A D gene is named only where the DNA matches it firmly. A clone size is listed for some rows: how often the clone was seen (once, few, many), or a class if it is expanded.

>TRBV29-1|NA|NA|TRBJ1-2
TGCAGCGTTGGTGGGGGAGGGGACTATGGCTACACCTTC
CSVGGGGDYGYTF
>TRBV4-1|NA|TRBD2|TRBJ2-5
TGCGCCAGCAGCCTTCCTAGCGGGGGGCCGGGGGGAGAGACCCAGTACTTC
CASSLPSGGPGGETQYF
>TRBV7-2|many|NA|TRBJ2-5
TGTGCCAGCAGCTTAGATGTGTCTGAAGAGACCCAGTACTTC
CASSLDVSEETQYF
>TRBV7-6|NA|NA|TRBJ2-1
TGTGCCAGCAGCCTCCTTGAGCGCAATGAGCAGTTCTTC
CASSLLERNEQFF
>TRBV7-2|NA|NA|TRBJ1-2
TGTGCCAGCTCTATGCCGGGACCATTCTATGGCTACACCTTC
CASSMPGPFYGYTF
>TRBV20-1|few|TRBD1|TRBJ2-7
TGCAGTGCTATAGTTCGAGGGACAGGGCCCTACGAGCAGTACTTC
CSAIVRGTGPYEQYF
>TRBV7-9|few|TRBD1|TRBJ2-7
TGTGCCAGCAGCCACGTCGGGGACAGGGGGACCTACGAGCAGTACTTC
CASSHVGDRGTYEQYF
>TRBV4-1|NA|NA|TRBJ1-2
TGCACCAGCAGCCAAGATTTGAACAGCTACTATGGCTACACCTTC
CTSSQDLNSYYGYTF
>TRBV10-3|few|NA|TRBJ1-5
TGTGCCACCAGTGACTGGCCTAGCAATCAGCCCCAGCATTTT
CATSDWPSNQPQHF
>TRBV6-2/TRBV6-3|NA|NA|TRBJ1-1
TGTGCCAGCAGCCCGCTTCTTGCTGAAGCTTTCTTT
CASSPLLAEAFF
>TRBV5-6|few|NA|TRBJ1-1
TGTGCCAGCAGCCCTGGGGCGAGGCCTGAAGCTTTCTTT
CASSPGARPEAFF
>TRBV7-9|NA|TRBD1|TRBJ1-3
TGTGCCAGCAGCTCACGAGACAGGGTCGTTGGAAACACCATATATTTT
CASSSRDRVVGNTIYF